The 5 T cell receptor beta chains in this list originate from one sample, sequenced in a study of blood T cells in healthy people across ages. Alongside a J-beta primer mix, a sample-barcoded 5' primer served in a second PCR lasting 7 to 11 cycles. TCRdb reprocessed the 5' RACE reads via MiXCR and lists one record per CDR3 protein. Here the sample spans roughly 800,000 distinct CDR3 sequences, about 62% being singletons. Specimen: blood. These receptors were collected from a man aged 25-45 years in good health.

The chain carries TRBV19 and TRBJ1-5; D remains ambiguous. The CDR3 has 17 residues. From germline, CDR1 is LNHDA and CDR2 SQIVND (reference sequence). Trimming left V 5 bases short and J 1 base short, with 18 bases between. The CDR3 DNA reads TGTGCCAGTAGTCACGGACCCTCAGGTGGGAGCAATCAGCCCCAGCATTTT. Protein: CASSHGPSGGSNQPQHF. Variable domain in full (rest from reference TRBV19 and TRBJ1-5): DGGITQSPKYLFRKEGQNVTLSCEQNLNHDAMYWYRQDPGQGLRLIYYSQIVNDFQKGDIAEGYSVSREKKESFPLTVTSAQKNPTAFYLCASSHGPSGGSNQPQHFGDGTRLSIL.

The gene calls are TRBV20-1 and TRBJ2-7; 11 bases agree with TRBD2. From germline, CDR1 is DFQATT and CDR2 SNEGSKA (reference sequence). CDR3 size: 14 residues. V dropped 4 bases and J dropped 2; count of bases not matched to a gene: 4. CDR3 DNA sequence: TGCAGTGCTATTTTACTAGCGGGGGCCTACGAGCAGTACTTC. Encoded protein: CSAILLAGAYEQYF.

A few counts support this clonotype. The V and J genes are TRBV15 and TRBJ1-2; TRBD1 might be the D (6 bases). V lost 0 bases, J lost 4 bases, and 12 bases lay in between. Germline assignment: CDR1 LNHNV and CDR2 YYDKDF (reference sequence). The CDR3 sequence is 15 residues long. Written as DNA, the CDR3 is TGTGCCACCAGCAGAGACGACCAGGGGCTCTATGGCTACACCTTC. Encoded protein: CATSRDDQGLYGYTF.

This chain connects TRBV12-5 to TRBJ2-1; 7 bases fit TRBD1. CDR1 LGHNT and CDR2 FRNRAP come from the germline V gene. The CDR3 is 20 amino acids. V shed 5 bases, J shed 4 bases, and the junction held 23 bases outside the gene matches. The CDR3 spells CASGGTGTAEWTSGYNEQFF. As DNA, the CDR3 is TGTGCTAGTGGTGGGACCGGGACAGCCGAATGGACCTCTGGGTACAATGAGCAGTTCTTC.

This clonotype was detected only once. V and J are TRBV28 and TRBJ2-7, with 8 bases matching TRBD1. V lost 2 bases and J lost 2; bases outside the gene matches: 29. The CDR3 length is 23 residues. Germline loops: CDR1 MDHEN, CDR2 SYDVKM. The CDR3 sequence: CASSLPVFGLDTKDRAPTYEQYF. CDR3 coding DNA: TGTGCCAGCAGTTTACCTGTGTTCGGGCTGGATACAAAGGACAGGGCGCCAACCTACGAGCAGTACTTC.